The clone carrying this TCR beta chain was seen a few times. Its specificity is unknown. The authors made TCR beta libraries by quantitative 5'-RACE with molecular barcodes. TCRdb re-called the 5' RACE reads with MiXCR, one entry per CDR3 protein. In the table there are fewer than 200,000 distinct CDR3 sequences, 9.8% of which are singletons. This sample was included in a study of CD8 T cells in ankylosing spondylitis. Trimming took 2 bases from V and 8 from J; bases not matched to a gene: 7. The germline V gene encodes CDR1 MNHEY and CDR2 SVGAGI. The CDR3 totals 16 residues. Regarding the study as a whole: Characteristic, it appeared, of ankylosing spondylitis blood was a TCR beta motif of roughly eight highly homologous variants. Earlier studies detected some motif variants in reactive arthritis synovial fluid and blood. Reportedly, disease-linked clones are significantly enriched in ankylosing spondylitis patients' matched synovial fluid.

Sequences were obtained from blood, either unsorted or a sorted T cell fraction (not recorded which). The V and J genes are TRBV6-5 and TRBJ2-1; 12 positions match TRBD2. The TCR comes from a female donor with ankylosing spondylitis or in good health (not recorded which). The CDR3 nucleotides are TGTGCCAGCAGTTACGGTCTAGCGGGAGGGAGGTATGAGCAGTTCTTC. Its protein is CASSYGLAGGRYEQFF.